This is a list of T cell receptor beta chains from one sample in a study of cytomegalovirus exposure and HLA in healthy donors. Here immunoSEQ multiplex PCR was the method, and the copy in TCRdb shows in-frame clones only, minus some. The table lists roughly 140,000 clones. The sequenced material came from PBMCs. The receptors shown here come from a man aged 40-55 years in good health and CMV-seronegative. The CDR3 runs from the conserved cysteine through the conserved F or W. The order of the fields is J gene, D gene, V gene, CDR3 length, CDR3 protein, CDR3 DNA. D genes are given only for firm matches.

TRBJ2-1,TRBD1,TRBV5-4,16,CASSLPDRGANNEQFF,TGTGCCAGCAGCTTACCCGACAGGGGAGCAAACAATGAGCAGTTCTTC
TRBJ1-2,NA,TRBV25-1,13,CASSGSPSYGYTF,TGTGCCAGCAGTGGGAGTCCTAGCTATGGCTACACCTTC
TRBJ2-3,TRBD2,TRBV6-5,15,CASSQGLARTDTQYF,TGTGCCAGCAGCCAGGGACTAGCGAGGACAGATACGCAGTATTTT
TRBJ2-3,TRBD2,TRBV5-4,16,CASSSRLAGVTDTQYF,TGTGCCAGCAGCTCCCGACTAGCGGGGGTCACAGATACGCAGTATTTT
TRBJ1-1,NA,TRBV6-5,13,CASSSSGNSEAFF,TGTGCCAGCAGTTCATCGGGGAATTCTGAAGCTTTCTTT
TRBJ2-2,NA,TRBV6-6,16,CATMLRRGRDTGELFF,TGTGCCACCATGCTACGGCGGGGAAGGGACACCGGGGAGCTGTTTTTT
TRBJ1-2,NA,TRBV27,13,CASSLRQNYGYTF,TGTGCCAGCAGTTTGCGGCAGAACTATGGCTACACCTTC
TRBJ1-2,NA,TRBV6-1,12,CASSELAYGYTF,TGTGCCAGCAGTGAATTGGCTTATGGCTACACCTTC
TRBJ1-3,NA,TRBV9,14,CASSVSGAENTIYF,TGTGCCAGCAGCGTTTCAGGAGCGGAAAACACCATATATTTT
TRBJ1-5,NA,TRBV6-1,14,CASSTGRSNQPQHF,TGTGCCAGCAGTACAGGACGGAGCAATCAGCCCCAGCATTTT
TRBJ2-3,TRBD2,TRBV7-9,15,CASSPASGSTDTQYF,TGTGCCAGCAGCCCCGCTAGCGGGAGCACAGATACGCAGTATTTT
TRBJ2-7,NA,TRBV6-1,14,CASLVPSYSYEQYF,TGTGCCAGCCTAGTCCCTTCATACTCCTACGAGCAGTACTTC
TRBJ2-7,TRBD2,TRBV15,15,CATSLRLAGAYEQYF,TGTGCCACCAGCCTAAGACTAGCGGGGGCCTACGAGCAGTACTTC
TRBJ2-5,NA,TRBV7-2,13,CASSFSIQETQYF,TGTGCCAGCAGCTTCAGTATCCAAGAGACCCAGTACTTC
TRBJ2-2,TRBD1,TRBV18,14,CASSADRATGELFF,TGTGCCAGCTCAGCAGACAGGGCCACCGGGGAGCTGTTTTTT
TRBJ2-2,NA,TRBV5-6,14,CASSLARGTGELFF,TGTGCCAGCAGCTTGGCCAGGGGCACCGGGGAGCTGTTTTTT
TRBJ1-4,NA,TRBV5-4,15,CASSLAPGVNEKLFF,TGTGCCAGCAGCTTGGCTCCAGGGGTAAATGAAAAACTGTTTTTT
TRBJ1-2,TRBD1,TRBV29-1,13,CSVQGAMDYGYTF,TGCAGCGTACAGGGGGCGATGGACTATGGCTACACCTTC
TRBJ1-3,NA,TRBV2,12,CASSDGVSPIYF,TGTGCCAGCAGTGATGGAGTTAGCCCCATATATTTT
TRBJ2-3,TRBD1,TRBV9,16,CASSANRQGAADTQYF,TGTGCCAGCAGCGCCAATAGACAGGGGGCGGCAGATACGCAGTATTTT
TRBJ2-6,NA,TRBV29-1,15,CSVGTTGSGANVLTF,TGCAGCGTTGGGACCACAGGGTCTGGGGCCAACGTCCTGACTTTC
TRBJ1-1,NA,TRBV7-6,13,CASSLQVGTEAFF,TGTGCCAGCAGCTTACAGGTTGGGACTGAAGCTTTCTTT
TRBJ1-5,NA,TRBV6-1,15,CASSELGPSNQPQHF,TGTGCCAGCAGTGAACTGGGCCCGAGCAATCAGCCCCAGCATTTT
TRBJ2-3,TRBD2,TRBV29-1,15,CSVVDGGVSTDTQYF,TGCAGCGTAGTAGACGGGGGGGTTAGCACAGATACGCAGTATTTT